One TCR beta chain is described in this entry. Its target is not known. All the patients suffered relapse after autologous stem cell transplantation, and brentuximab vedotin exposure differed. Libraries were prepared by immunoSEQ multiplex PCR; TCRdb keeps only in-frame clonotypes and omits some of them. This sample carries some 17,000 clones, 82% of them seen once, and the ten largest clones take around a quarter. These data belong to a study of PD-1 blockade in classical Hodgkin lymphoma. Study-level findings and limits: Patients starting nivolumab less than 1 year after ASCT had lower diversity and were excluded from later analyses. By C4D1, diversity of CD4+ TCRs had risen significantly, whereas that of CD8+ TCRs had not.

The V gene's germline CDR1 is MNHEY and CDR2 SVGAGI. With 5 bases removed from V and 3 bases from J, the gap between germline ends came to 14 bases. The CDR3 runs to 14 residues. The TCR sequence derives from a human donor with classical Hodgkin lymphoma. The gene calls are TRBV6-5 and TRBJ2-7; D gene uncertain. The sequenced sample was peripheral blood mononuclear cells (PBMCs), obtained before the second cycle of nivolumab. The CDR3 coding sequence is TGTGCCAGCAGTGCGGATGGGGATTACTACGAGCAGTACTTC. Encoded protein: CASSADGDYYEQYF.